These T cell receptor beta chains were read from a single sample in a study of T cells after yellow fever vaccination. TCRdb independently ran MiXCR on the 5' RACE reads; one entry per CDR3 protein. The sample holds 120,000 or so distinct CDR3 sequences, roughly 15% seen once. Here the sequenced sample was CD8+ T cells sorted from PBMCs, taken 5 days after the yellow fever booster vaccination. The receptors were sampled from a man aged 18-30 years who received the YFV17D yellow fever vaccine. The conserved cysteine and the conserved F or W are not part of the CDR3 here. The order of the fields is V gene, CDR3 protein.

v_call: TRBV7-9; cdr3_aa: ASSYRGQEAF
v_call: TRBV4-1; cdr3_aa: ASARDRSSGNTIY
v_call: TRBV11-2; cdr3_aa: ASSLLLADTQY
v_call: TRBV6-2/TRBV6-3; cdr3_aa: ASSYSRVNYGYT
v_call: TRBV6-5; cdr3_aa: ASSSRDSPPHEQF
v_call: TRBV5-1; cdr3_aa: ASSYDRGQDTGELF
v_call: TRBV6-1; cdr3_aa: ASSDEGYTEAF
v_call: TRBV4-3; cdr3_aa: ASSLGLGDEQF
v_call: TRBV5-4; cdr3_aa: ASSGGQGVPSRSYNEQF
v_call: TRBV7-2; cdr3_aa: ASSSGQGHSPLH
v_call: TRBV29-1; cdr3_aa: SGGGQGNTEAF
v_call: TRBV27; cdr3_aa: ASSPGIGETQY
v_call: TRBV14; cdr3_aa: ASSQVTPGQPSKTQY
v_call: TRBV2; cdr3_aa: ASSRPRVLSTDTQY
v_call: TRBV5-1; cdr3_aa: ASSFRGSTDTQY
v_call: TRBV4-3; cdr3_aa: ASSQDPGAQGYGYT
v_call: TRBV11-2; cdr3_aa: ASTPGGLSYEQY
v_call: TRBV5-4; cdr3_aa: ASSDYTGELF
v_call: TRBV9; cdr3_aa: ASSVARNTDTQY
v_call: TRBV5-1; cdr3_aa: ASSLIAGKNTEAF
v_call: TRBV4-3; cdr3_aa: ASSQGRLVQETQY
v_call: TRBV12-3/TRBV12-4; cdr3_aa: ASSLQGPHEQY
v_call: TRBV4-1; cdr3_aa: ASSSDGSYEQY
v_call: TRBV19; cdr3_aa: ASTPGGGTYGYT
v_call: TRBV7-2; cdr3_aa: ASSFRDRSYEQY
v_call: TRBV12-3/TRBV12-4; cdr3_aa: AGSLGGGELF
v_call: TRBV10-2; cdr3_aa: ASGGEDTGELF
v_call: TRBV6-5; cdr3_aa: ASSTTVGGNQPQH
v_call: TRBV11-2; cdr3_aa: ASSFATGTYEQY
v_call: TRBV5-1; cdr3_aa: ASTWGRGDDTQY
v_call: TRBV4-3; cdr3_aa: ASSQDGRRQETQY
v_call: TRBV9; cdr3_aa: ASSAGTSGFTDTQY
v_call: TRBV6-6; cdr3_aa: ASSYSVGGNTDTQY
v_call: TRBV4-1; cdr3_aa: ASRGGGRTGELF
v_call: TRBV9; cdr3_aa: ASSARGGEQY
v_call: TRBV12-3/TRBV12-4; cdr3_aa: ASREDRSTYNEQF
v_call: TRBV15; cdr3_aa: ATSRDLETGGFPQH
v_call: TRBV6-2/TRBV6-3; cdr3_aa: ASRLTAVYEQY
v_call: TRBV7-9; cdr3_aa: ASSLAAPSNEQF
v_call: TRBV9; cdr3_aa: ASQGAGNEKLF
v_call: TRBV7-2; cdr3_aa: ASSLGTSNEQF
v_call: TRBV9; cdr3_aa: ASSVAGDSGNTIY
v_call: TRBV29-1; cdr3_aa: SVEEGRGSNTGELF
v_call: TRBV4-1; cdr3_aa: ASSRGRGGSNEQF
v_call: TRBV29-1; cdr3_aa: SVGGTAGNTEAF
v_call: TRBV29-1; cdr3_aa: SVEMDRDEKLF
v_call: TRBV5-1; cdr3_aa: ASSEGQGWSFNTEAF
v_call: TRBV6-5; cdr3_aa: ASSYGAGEGELF
v_call: TRBV20-1; cdr3_aa: SASTYGELF
v_call: TRBV30; cdr3_aa: AWRSSYEQY
v_call: TRBV19; cdr3_aa: ASADTEVTEAF